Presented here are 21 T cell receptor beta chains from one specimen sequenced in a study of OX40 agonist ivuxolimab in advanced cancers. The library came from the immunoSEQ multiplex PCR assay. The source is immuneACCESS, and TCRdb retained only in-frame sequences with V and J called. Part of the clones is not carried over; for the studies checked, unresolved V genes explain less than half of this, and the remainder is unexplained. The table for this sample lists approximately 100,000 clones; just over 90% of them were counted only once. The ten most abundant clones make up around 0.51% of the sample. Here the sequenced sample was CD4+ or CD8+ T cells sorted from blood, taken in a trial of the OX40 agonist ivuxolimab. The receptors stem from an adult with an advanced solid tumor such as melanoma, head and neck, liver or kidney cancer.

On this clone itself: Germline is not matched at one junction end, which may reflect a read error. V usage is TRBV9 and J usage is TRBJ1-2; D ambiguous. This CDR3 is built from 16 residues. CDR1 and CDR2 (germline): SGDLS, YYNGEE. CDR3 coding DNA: TGTGCCAGCACCGTAGGGATGGAGGCGGGCTCGTCGGGCTACACCTTC. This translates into CASTVGMEAGSSGYTF.

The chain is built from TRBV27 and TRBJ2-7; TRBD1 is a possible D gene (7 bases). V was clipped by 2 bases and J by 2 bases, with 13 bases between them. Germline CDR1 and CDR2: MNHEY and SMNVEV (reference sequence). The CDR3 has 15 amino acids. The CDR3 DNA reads TGTGCCAGCAGTTTAGGGGCAGGGGGGACCTACGAGCAGTACTTC. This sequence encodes CASSLGAGGTYEQYF.

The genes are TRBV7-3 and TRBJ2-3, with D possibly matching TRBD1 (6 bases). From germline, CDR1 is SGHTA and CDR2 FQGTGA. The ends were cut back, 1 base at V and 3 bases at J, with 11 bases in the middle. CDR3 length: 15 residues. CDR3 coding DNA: TGTGCCAGCAGCTTAAATGCCAGGGGAACAGATACGCAGTATTTT. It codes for CASSLNARGTDTQYF.

DNA for the CDR3: TGTGCCAGCAGCGTAGCACATCCCTTAAGCTCCTACAATGAGCAGTTCTTC. Translated, it gives CASSVAHPLSSYNEQFF. The chain joins TRBV9 to TRBJ2-1; no clear D. Deletions cut 0 bases from V and 0 bases from J, with 13 bases between. This CDR3 is built from 17 residues. The V gene's germline CDR1 is SGDLS and CDR2 YYNGEE.

This chain's CDR3 is CASSLDPNSPLHF. DNA for the CDR3: TGTGCCAGCAGCTTAGATCCTAATTCACCCCTCCACTTT. This chain joins TRBV7-3 and TRBJ1-6; D unclear. Germline-derived CDR1 and CDR2 are SGHTA and FQGTGA. This CDR3 has 13 amino acids. The ends were cut back, 2 bases at V and 6 bases at J, with 5 bases in the middle.

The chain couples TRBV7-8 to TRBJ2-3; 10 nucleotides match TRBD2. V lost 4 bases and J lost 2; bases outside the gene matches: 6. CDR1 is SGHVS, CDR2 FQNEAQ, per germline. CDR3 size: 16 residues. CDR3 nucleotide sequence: TGTGCCAGCAGCTCAAGCGGACTAGCGGACACAGATACGCAGTATTTT. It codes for CASSSSGLADTDTQYF.

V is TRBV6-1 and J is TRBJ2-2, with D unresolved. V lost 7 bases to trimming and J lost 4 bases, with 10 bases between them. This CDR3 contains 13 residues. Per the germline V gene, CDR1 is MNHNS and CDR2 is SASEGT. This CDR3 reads CASTRTSTGELFF. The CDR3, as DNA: TGTGCCAGCACTCGAACAAGCACCGGGGAGCTGTTTTTT.

The CDR3 protein is CASSEVSGQKQFF. CDR3 DNA: TGTGCCAGCAGTGAAGTGTCGGGACAGAAGCAGTTCTTC. V is TRBV2 and J is TRBJ2-1; 7 bases map to TRBD1. The CDR3 is 13 amino acids. Losses at the gene ends were 1 base for V and 11 bases for J; bases not matched to a gene: 5. In germline, CDR1 is SNHLY, CDR2 FYNNEI.

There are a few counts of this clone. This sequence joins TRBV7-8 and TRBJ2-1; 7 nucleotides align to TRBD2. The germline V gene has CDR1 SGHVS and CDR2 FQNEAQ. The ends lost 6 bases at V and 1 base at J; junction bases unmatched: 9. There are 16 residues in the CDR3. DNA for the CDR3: TGTGCCAGCAGTCCGTATCGGGGAGGGTCCTACAATGAGCAGTTCTTC. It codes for CASSPYRGGSYNEQFF.

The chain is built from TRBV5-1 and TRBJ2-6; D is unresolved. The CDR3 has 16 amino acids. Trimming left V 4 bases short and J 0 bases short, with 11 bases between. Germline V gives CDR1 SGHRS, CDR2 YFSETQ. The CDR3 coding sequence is TGCGCCAGCAGCCCGGTCGGTCACTCTGGGGCCAACGTCCTGACTTTC. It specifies CASSPVGHSGANVLTF.

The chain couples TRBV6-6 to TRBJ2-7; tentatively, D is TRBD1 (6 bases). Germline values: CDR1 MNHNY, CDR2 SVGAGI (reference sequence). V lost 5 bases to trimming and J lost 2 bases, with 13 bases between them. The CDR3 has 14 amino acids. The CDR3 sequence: CASSKTGRTYEQYF. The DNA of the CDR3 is TGTGCCAGCAGTAAGACAGGAAGGACCTACGAGCAGTACTTC.

In DNA, the CDR3 is TGCGCCAGCAGCTCTGGAGGGCAGACCATGAACACTGAAGCTTTCTTT. Amino acids: CASSSGGQTMNTEAFF. The chain links TRBV5-1 to TRBJ1-1, with unresolved D. CDR1 and CDR2 from the germline V gene are SGHRS and YFSETQ. The length of the CDR3 is 16 residues. V was clipped by 3 bases and J by 0 bases, with 15 bases between them.

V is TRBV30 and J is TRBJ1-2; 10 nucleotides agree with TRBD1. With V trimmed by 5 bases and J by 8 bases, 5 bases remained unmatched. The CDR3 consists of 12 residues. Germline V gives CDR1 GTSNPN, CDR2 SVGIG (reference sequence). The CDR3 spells CAWDDRGLGYTF. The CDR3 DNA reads TGTGCCTGGGACGACAGGGGGCTGGGCTACACCTTC.

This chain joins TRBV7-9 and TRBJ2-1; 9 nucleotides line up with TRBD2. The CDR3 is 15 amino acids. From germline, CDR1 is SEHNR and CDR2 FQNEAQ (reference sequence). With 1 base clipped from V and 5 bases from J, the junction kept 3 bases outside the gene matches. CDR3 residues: CASSLGTSENNEQFF. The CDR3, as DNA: TGTGCCAGCAGCTTAGGGACTAGCGAGAACAATGAGCAGTTCTTC.

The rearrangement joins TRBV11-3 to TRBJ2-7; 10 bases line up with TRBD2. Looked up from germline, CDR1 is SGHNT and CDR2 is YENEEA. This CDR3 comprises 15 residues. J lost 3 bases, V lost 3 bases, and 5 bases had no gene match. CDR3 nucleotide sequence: TGTGCCAGCAGCTTTGGGGCTAGCGGGAGCTACGAGCAGTACTTC. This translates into CASSFGASGSYEQYF.

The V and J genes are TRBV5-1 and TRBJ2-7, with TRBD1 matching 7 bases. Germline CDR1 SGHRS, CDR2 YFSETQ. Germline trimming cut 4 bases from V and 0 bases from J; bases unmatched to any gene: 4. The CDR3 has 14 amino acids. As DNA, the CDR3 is TGCGCCAGCAGCCCCGGGACAGCCTCCTACGAGCAGTACTTC. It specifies CASSPGTASYEQYF.

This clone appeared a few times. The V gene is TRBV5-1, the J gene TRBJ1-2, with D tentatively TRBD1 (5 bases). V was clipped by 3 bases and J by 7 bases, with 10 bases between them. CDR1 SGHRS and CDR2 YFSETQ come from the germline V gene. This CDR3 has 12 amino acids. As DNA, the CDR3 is TGCGCCAGCAGCTGGGACCAACTTGGCTACACCTTC. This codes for CASSWDQLGYTF.

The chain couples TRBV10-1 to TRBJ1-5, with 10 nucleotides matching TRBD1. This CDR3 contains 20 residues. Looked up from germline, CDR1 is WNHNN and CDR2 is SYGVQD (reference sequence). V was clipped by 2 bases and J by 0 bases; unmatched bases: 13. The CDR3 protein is CASSEMTPGTGAYSNQPQHF. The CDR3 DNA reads TGCGCCAGCAGTGAGATGACCCCCGGGACAGGGGCCTATAGCAATCAGCCCCAGCATTTT.

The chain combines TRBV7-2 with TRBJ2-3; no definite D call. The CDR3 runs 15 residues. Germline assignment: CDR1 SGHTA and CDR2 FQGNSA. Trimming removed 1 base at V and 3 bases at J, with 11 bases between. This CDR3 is CASSLDPLLTDTQYF. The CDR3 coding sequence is TGTGCCAGCAGCTTAGATCCCCTACTAACAGATACGCAGTATTTT.

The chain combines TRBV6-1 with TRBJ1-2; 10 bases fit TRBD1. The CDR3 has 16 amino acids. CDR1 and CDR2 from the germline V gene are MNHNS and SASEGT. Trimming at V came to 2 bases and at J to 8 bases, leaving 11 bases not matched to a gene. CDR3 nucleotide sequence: TGTGCCAGCAGTGAAATTCTGACAGGGGGCGCGAGCGGCTACACCTTC. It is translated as CASSEILTGGASGYTF.

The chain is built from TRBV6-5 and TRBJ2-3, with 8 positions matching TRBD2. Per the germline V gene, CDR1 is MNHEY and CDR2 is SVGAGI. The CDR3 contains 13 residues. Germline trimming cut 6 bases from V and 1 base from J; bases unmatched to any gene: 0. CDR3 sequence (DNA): TGTGCCAGCAGGCGGGAGGGCACAGATACGCAGTATTTT. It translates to CASRREGTDTQYF.